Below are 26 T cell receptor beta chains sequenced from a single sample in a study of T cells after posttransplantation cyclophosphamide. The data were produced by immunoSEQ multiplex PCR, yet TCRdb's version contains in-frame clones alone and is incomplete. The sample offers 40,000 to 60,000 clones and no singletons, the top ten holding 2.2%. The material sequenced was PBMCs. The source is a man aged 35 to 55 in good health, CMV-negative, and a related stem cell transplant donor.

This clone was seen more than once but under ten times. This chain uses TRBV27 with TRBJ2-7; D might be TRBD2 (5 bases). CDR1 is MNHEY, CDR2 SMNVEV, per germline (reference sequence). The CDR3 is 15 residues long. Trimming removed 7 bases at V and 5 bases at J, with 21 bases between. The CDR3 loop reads CASNPGLAIFHEQYF. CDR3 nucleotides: TGTGCCAGCAACCCCGGGCTAGCCATTTTCCACGAGCAGTACTTC.

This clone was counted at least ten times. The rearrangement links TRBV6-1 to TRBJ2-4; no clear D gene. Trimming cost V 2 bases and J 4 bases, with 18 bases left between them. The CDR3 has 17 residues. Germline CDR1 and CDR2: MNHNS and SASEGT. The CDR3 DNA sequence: TGTGCCAGCAGTGAATCCCGTTTCCAGGATCTGAAAAACATTCAGTACTTC. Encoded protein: CASSESRFQDLKNIQYF.

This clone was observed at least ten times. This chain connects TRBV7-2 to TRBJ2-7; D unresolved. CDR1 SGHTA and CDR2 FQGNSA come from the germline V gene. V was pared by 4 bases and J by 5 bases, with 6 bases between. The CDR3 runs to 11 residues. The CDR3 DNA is TGTGCCAGCAGCTCCTTTGACGAGCAGTACTTC. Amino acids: CASSSFDEQYF.

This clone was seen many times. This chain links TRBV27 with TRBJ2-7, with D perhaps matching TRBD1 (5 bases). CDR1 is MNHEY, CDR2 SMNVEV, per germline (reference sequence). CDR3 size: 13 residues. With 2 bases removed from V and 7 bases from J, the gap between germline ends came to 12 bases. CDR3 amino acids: CASSLNSAGEQYF. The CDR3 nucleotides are TGTGCCAGCAGTTTAAACAGCGCAGGGGAGCAGTACTTC.

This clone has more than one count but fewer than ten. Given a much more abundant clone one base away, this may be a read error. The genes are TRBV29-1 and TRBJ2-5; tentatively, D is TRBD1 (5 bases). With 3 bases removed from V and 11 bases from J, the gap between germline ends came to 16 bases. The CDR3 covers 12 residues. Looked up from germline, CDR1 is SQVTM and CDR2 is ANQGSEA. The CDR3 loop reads CSVDGQGYGQYF. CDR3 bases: TGCAGCGTTGATGGGCAGGGCTACGGGCAGTACTTC.

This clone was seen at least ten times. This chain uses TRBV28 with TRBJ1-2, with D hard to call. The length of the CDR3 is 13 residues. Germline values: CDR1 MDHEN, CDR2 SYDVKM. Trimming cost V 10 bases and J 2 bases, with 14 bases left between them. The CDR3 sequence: CATWMGANYGYTF. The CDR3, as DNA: TGTGCCACCTGGATGGGAGCAAACTATGGCTACACCTTC.

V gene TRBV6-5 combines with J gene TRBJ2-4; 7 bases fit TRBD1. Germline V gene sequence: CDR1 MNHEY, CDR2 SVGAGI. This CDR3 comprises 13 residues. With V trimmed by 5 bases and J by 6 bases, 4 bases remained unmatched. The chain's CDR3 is CASSEAGGNIQYF. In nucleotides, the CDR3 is TGTGCCAGCAGTGAGGCAGGGGGAAACATTCAGTACTTC.

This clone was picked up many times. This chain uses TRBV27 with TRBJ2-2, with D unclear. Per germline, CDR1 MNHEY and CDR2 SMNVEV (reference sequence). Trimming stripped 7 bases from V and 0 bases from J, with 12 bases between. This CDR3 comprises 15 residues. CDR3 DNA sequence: TGTGCCAGCACCCGACAATTTTCGAACACCGGGGAGCTGTTTTTT. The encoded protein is CASTRQFSNTGELFF.

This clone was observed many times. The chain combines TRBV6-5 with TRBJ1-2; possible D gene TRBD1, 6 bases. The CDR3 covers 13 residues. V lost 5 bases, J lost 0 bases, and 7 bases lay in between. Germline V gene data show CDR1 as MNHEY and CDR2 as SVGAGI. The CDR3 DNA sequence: TGTGCCAGCAGTCGGACAGCTAACTATGGCTACACCTTC. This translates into CASSRTANYGYTF.

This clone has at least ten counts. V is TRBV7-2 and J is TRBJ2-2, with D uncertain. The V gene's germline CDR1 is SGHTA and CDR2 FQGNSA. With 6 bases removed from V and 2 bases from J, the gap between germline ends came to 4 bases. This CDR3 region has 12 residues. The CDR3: CASRTNTGELFF. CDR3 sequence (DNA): TGTGCCAGCAGGACTAACACCGGGGAGCTGTTTTTT.

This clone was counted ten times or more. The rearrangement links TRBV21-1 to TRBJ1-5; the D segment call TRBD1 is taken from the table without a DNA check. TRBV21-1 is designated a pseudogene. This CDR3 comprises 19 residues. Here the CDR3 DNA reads TGTGCCAGCAGCAAAGTGAGGGGGAGATGGACAGGGGGCGATCAGCCCCAGCATTTT. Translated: CASSKVRGRWTGGDQPQHF.

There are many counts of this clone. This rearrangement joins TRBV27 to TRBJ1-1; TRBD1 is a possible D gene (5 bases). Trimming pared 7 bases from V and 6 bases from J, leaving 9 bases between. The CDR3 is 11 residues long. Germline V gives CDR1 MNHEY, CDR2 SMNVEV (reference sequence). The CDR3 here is CASTSGPEAFF. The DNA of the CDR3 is TGTGCCAGCACCTCAGGGCCTGAAGCTTTCTTT.

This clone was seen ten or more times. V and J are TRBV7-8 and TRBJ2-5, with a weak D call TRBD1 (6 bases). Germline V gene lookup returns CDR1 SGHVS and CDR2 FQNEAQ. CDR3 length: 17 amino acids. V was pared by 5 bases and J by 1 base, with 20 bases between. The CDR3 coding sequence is TGTGCCAGCAGCGTAGGCGGGCACAGGGTTCGCCAAGAGACCCAGTACTTC. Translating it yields CASSVGGHRVRQETQYF.

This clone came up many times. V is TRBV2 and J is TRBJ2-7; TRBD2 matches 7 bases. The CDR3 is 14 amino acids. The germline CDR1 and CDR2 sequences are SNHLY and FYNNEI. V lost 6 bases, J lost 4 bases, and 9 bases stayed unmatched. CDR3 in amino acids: CASRTGGSSYEQYF. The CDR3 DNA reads TGTGCCAGCAGGACGGGCGGGAGCAGTTACGAGCAGTACTTC.

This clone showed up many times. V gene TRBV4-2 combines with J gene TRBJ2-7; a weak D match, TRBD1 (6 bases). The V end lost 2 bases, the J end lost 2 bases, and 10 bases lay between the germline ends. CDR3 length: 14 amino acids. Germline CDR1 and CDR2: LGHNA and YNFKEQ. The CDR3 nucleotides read TGTGCCAGCAGCCAACAGGACAGACCCTACGAGCAGTACTTC. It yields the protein CASSQQDRPYEQYF.

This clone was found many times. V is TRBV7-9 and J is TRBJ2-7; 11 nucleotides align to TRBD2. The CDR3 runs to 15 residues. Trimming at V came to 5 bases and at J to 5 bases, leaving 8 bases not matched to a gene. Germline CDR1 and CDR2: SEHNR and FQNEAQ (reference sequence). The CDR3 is CASSKLAGGFHEQYF. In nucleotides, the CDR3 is TGTGCCAGCAGCAAGCTAGCGGGAGGATTCCACGAGCAGTACTTC.

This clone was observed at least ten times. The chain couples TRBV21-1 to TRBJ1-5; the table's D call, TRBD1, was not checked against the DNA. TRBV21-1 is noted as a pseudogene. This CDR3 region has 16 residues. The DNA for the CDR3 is TGTGCCAGCAGCAAAGTAAGGGGCAGGAGCAATCAGCCCCAGCATTTT. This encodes CASSKVRGRSNQPQHF.

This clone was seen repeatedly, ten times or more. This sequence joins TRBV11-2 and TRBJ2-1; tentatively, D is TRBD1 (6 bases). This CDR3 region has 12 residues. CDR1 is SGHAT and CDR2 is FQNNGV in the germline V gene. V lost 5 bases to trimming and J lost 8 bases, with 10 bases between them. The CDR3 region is CASSAYRDEQFF. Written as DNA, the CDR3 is TGTGCCAGCAGCGCATACAGGGATGAGCAGTTCTTC.

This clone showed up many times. The CDR3 sequence is CASSQGASETQYF. As DNA, the CDR3 is TGTGCCAGCAGCCAAGGGGCTTCAGAGACCCAGTACTTC. The V and J genes are TRBV4-2 and TRBJ2-5; no reliable D call. V was trimmed by 1 base and J by 4 bases, leaving 7 bases between them. CDR3 size: 13 residues. Germline V gene lookup returns CDR1 LGHNA and CDR2 YNFKEQ.

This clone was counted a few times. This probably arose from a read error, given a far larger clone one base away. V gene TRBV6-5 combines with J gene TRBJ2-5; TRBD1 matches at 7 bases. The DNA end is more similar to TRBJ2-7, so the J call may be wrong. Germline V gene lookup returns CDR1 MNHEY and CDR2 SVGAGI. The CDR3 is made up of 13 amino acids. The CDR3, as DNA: TGTGCCAGCAGCTTTCGGGACAGCTACGAGCAGTACTTC. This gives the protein CASSFRDSYEQYF.

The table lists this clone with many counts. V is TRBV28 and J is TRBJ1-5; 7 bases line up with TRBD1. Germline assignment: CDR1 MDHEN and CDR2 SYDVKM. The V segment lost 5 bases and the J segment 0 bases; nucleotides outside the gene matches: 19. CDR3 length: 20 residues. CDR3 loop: CASSPLATGTAEVSNQPQHF. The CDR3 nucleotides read TGTGCCAGCAGTCCCTTGGCGACCGGGACAGCAGAAGTTAGCAATCAGCCCCAGCATTTT.

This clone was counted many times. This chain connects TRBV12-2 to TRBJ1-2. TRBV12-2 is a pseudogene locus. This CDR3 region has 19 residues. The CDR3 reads CASRPLAPNRQTLNYGYTF. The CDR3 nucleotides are TGTGCAAGTCGCCCGCTAGCCCCCAACAGACAAACCCTCAACTATGGCTACACCTTC.

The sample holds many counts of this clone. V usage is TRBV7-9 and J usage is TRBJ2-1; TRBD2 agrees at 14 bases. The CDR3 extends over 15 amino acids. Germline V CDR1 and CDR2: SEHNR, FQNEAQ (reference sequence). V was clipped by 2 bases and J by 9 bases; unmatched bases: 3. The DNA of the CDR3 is TGTGCCAGCAGCTTACCGGGACTAGCGGGAGTTGAGCAGTTCTTC. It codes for CASSLPGLAGVEQFF. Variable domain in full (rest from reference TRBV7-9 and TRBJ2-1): DTGVSQNPRHKITKRGQNVTFRCDPISEHNRLYWYRQTLGQGPEFLTYFQNEAQLEKSRLLSDRFSAERPKGSFSTLEIQRTEQGDSAMYLCASSLPGLAGVEQFFGPGTRLTVL.

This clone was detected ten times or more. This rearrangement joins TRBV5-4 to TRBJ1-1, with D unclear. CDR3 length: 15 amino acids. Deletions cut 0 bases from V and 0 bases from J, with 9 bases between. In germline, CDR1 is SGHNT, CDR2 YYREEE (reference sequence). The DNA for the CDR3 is TGTGCCAGCAGCTTGGTAGGAGCGATGAACACTGAAGCTTTCTTT. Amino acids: CASSLVGAMNTEAFF.

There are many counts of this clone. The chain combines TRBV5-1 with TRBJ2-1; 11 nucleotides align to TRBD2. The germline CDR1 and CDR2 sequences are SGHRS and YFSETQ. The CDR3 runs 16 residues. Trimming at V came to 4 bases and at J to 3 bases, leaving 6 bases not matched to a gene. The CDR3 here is CASSPTSGSFYNEQFF. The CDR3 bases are TGCGCCAGCAGCCCTACTAGCGGGAGCTTCTACAATGAGCAGTTCTTC. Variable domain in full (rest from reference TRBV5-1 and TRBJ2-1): KAGVTQTPRYLIKTRGQQVTLSCSPISGHRSVSWYQQTPGQGLQFLFEYFSETQRNKGNFPGRFSGRQFSNSRSEMNVSTLELGDSALYLCASSPTSGSFYNEQFFGPGTRLTVL.

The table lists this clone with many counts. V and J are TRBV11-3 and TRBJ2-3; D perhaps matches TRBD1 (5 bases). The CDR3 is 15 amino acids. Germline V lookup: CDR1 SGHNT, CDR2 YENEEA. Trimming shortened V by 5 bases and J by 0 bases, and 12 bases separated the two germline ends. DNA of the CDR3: TGTGCCAGCAGCCCAGGGTCCTTTAGCACAGATACGCAGTATTTT. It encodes CASSPGSFSTDTQYF.